This is a list of T cell receptor beta chains from one sample in a study of blood T cell repertoires in COVID-19. Generated by immunoSEQ multiplex PCR, the TCRdb table keeps only in-frame clones and is missing some. The sample records about 370,000 clones, around 87% being singletons. Material for sequencing was peripheral blood. The receptors shown here come from a woman under 40 with COVID-19, enrolled during active disease. The CDR3 runs from the conserved cysteine through the conserved F or W. The D gene is left open where the match is weak. Rows give clone size only sometimes, using once, few, many, or a class for an expanded clone.

many | TRBJ2-1 | TRBV28 | TRBD2 | CASRTSGRTYNEQFF | TGTGCCAGCCGGACTAGCGGGAGAACCTACAATGAGCAGTTCTTC
NA | TRBJ1-1 | TRBV28 | TRBD1 | CASTPGGYTEAFF | TGTGCCAGCACCCCAGGGGGCTACACTGAAGCTTTCTTT
NA | TRBJ2-5 | TRBV5-6 | NA | CASSLFQGRETQYF | TGTGCCAGCAGCTTATTTCAGGGGCGAGAGACCCAGTACTTC
NA | TRBJ1-2 | TRBV2 | NA | CASIGWQSTNYGYTF | TGTGCCAGCATCGGGTGGCAGTCAACTAACTATGGCTACACCTTC
NA | TRBJ2-7 | TRBV2 | TRBD1 | CASSGPTGARLSSYEQYF | TGTGCCAGCAGTGGGCCGACAGGGGCCCGCCTGTCCTCCTACGAGCAGTACTTC
NA | TRBJ2-7 | TRBV6-5 | NA | CASSPLTVISYEQYF | TGTGCCAGCAGTCCATTGACAGTTATCTCCTACGAGCAGTACTTC
NA | TRBJ2-2 | TRBV24-1 | NA | CATSDRTRGELFF | TGTGCCACCAGTGATAGGACACGCGGGGAGCTGTTTTTT
NA | TRBJ2-5 | TRBV5-1 | TRBD2 | CASSGVVGLAARETQYF | TGCGCCAGCAGCGGGGTAGTAGGGCTAGCGGCGCGGGAGACCCAGTACTTC
NA | TRBJ1-2 | TRBV19 | NA | CASSTGLTQGYTF | TGTGCCAGTAGTACTGGACTTACCCAAGGCTACACCTTC
NA | TRBJ1-2 | TRBV19 | NA | CASTRRGHGYTF | TGTGCCAGTACCCGAAGAGGCCATGGCTACACCTTC
NA | TRBJ2-7 | TRBV7-9 | TRBD1 | CASSFGQDSYEQYF | TGTGCCAGCAGCTTCGGACAGGACTCCTACGAGCAGTACTTC
NA | TRBJ2-7 | TRBV19 | NA | CASSSYYEQYF | TGTGCCAGTAGTTCGTACTACGAGCAGTACTTC
NA | TRBJ2-1 | TRBV2 | NA | CASSERAATYNEQFF | TGTGCCAGCAGTGAACGAGCGGCAACCTACAATGAGCAGTTCTTC
NA | TRBJ2-7 | TRBV27 | TRBD2 | CASSLSGRAYEQYF | TGTGCCAGCAGCCTTAGCGGGAGGGCCTACGAGCAGTACTTC
NA | TRBJ2-1 | TRBV28 | NA | CASSPRGSLSGNEQFF | TGTGCCAGCAGTCCTAGGGGCAGCCTCTCTGGGAATGAGCAGTTCTTC
NA | TRBJ2-5 | TRBV15 | TRBD2 | CATGLAGAGWETQYF | TGTGCCACCGGACTAGCGGGCGCCGGATGGGAGACCCAGTACTTC
once | TRBJ2-4 | TRBV27 | TRBD1 | CASSFQGAHRSIQYF | TGTGCCAGCAGTTTTCAGGGGGCGCACCGGTCCATTCAGTACTTC
NA | TRBJ1-1 | TRBV15 | NA | CATSRVRGNTEAFF | TGTGCCACCAGCAGAGTTCGGGGGAACACTGAAGCTTTCTTT
NA | TRBJ1-4 | TRBV19 | NA | CASSPAGWDEKLFF | TGTGCCAGTAGCCCGGCGGGCTGGGATGAAAAACTGTTTTTT
once | TRBJ2-7 | TRBV9 | NA | CASSVGGESYEQYF | TGTGCCAGCAGCGTAGGCGGGGAATCCTACGAGCAGTACTTC
NA | TRBJ2-7 | TRBV6-6 | TRBD2 | CASSFRLAGGTYEQYF | TGTGCCAGCAGTTTTCGACTAGCGGGAGGAACGTACGAGCAGTACTTC
NA | TRBJ1-6 | TRBV7-9 | NA | CASSLNPRSPLHF | TGTGCCAGCAGCTTAAACCCGCGCTCACCCCTCCACTTT
NA | TRBJ2-1 | TRBV5-1 | NA | CASSARNGRTGVNEQFF | TGCGCCAGCAGCGCACGCAACGGGAGAACCGGGGTGAATGAGCAGTTCTTC
NA | TRBJ2-7 | TRBV2 | NA | CASSGGTDSYEQYF | TGTGCCAGCAGTGGGGGGACTGACTCCTACGAGCAGTACTTC
once | TRBJ1-1 | TRBV5-4 | TRBD1 | CASSPETGVNTEAFF | TGTGCCAGCAGCCCGGAGACAGGGGTAAACACTGAAGCTTTCTTT
NA | TRBJ2-7 | TRBV4-1 | TRBD1 | CASSQDDRQGYYEQYF | TGCGCCAGCAGCCAAGACGACCGACAGGGATATTACGAGCAGTACTTC
once | TRBJ2-5 | TRBV5-1 | NA | CASSLTSGPSSTQYF | TGCGCCAGCAGCTTAACCAGCGGGCCCTCGTCGACCCAGTACTTC
NA | TRBJ1-5 | TRBV3-1/TRBV3-2 | TRBD1 | CASSQGTGRQPQHF | TGTGCCAGCAGCCAAGGGACAGGGCGCCAGCCCCAGCATTTT
few | TRBJ1-4 | TRBV28 | NA | CASSAQGRATNEKLFF | TGTGCCAGCAGTGCGCAGGGGAGGGCAACTAATGAAAAACTGTTTTTT
NA | TRBJ2-7 | TRBV5-6 | NA | CASSSAAMDRPYEQYF | TGTGCCAGCAGCTCGGCCGCCATGGACAGACCCTACGAGCAGTACTTC
NA | TRBJ2-7 | TRBV27 | NA | CASSVQSGRPLYEQYF | TGTGCCAGCAGCGTCCAAAGTGGGCGCCCGTTATACGAGCAGTACTTC
few | TRBJ2-2 | TRBV15 | NA | CATRTGSSFSGELFF | TGTGCCACCAGAACAGGGAGTTCCTTTTCCGGGGAGCTGTTTTTT
once | TRBJ2-7 | TRBV30 | TRBD2 | CAWSLTSSGVVYEQYF | TGTGCCTGGAGCCTAACCTCTAGCGGGGTGGTTTACGAGCAGTACTTC
NA | TRBJ2-1 | TRBV7-3 | TRBD2 | CASSEMGLAGVYNEQFF | TGTGCCAGCAGCGAGATGGGACTAGCGGGGGTATACAATGAGCAGTTCTTC
NA | TRBJ2-5 | TRBV6-5 | NA | CASSGSQGNRETQYF | TGTGCCAGCAGCGGGTCTCAGGGGAACCGGGAGACCCAGTACTTC
NA | TRBJ2-3 | TRBV19 | NA | CASSNPPGVGHSDTQYF | TGTGCCAGTAGTAATCCCCCGGGGGTGGGGCATTCCGATACGCAGTATTTT
once | TRBJ2-7 | TRBV11-2 | NA | CASSRSGESSYEQYF | TGTGCCAGCAGCCGCTCGGGTGAGAGCTCCTACGAGCAGTACTTC
NA | TRBJ2-1 | TRBV7-2 | TRBD2 | CASSLKIGRAHNEQFF | TGTGCCAGCAGCTTAAAGATCGGGAGGGCCCACAATGAGCAGTTCTTC
NA | TRBJ2-3 | TRBV24-1 | NA | CATRTGEGTDTQYF | TGTGCCACCAGAACAGGTGAGGGCACAGATACGCAGTATTTT